This TCR beta chain is drawn from a study of blood T cell repertoires in COVID-19. Study information: Both acute and convalescent COVID-19 samples were obtained from the United States, Italy and Spain. From T cells, B-cell-depleted T cells, or PBMCs came the material, which was cDNA or gDNA.

Assay: immunoSEQ multiplex PCR; the TCRdb copy retains only in-frame clones and omits some. Altogether 310,000 or so clones are present, over 75% being singletons, with the ten largest covering 1% to 1.3%. Germline V gene data show CDR1 as LGHNA and CDR2 as YSLEER. With 0 bases removed from V and 5 bases from J, the gap between germline ends came to 11 bases. This CDR3 spans 14 amino acids. Participants came from about 23 US areas, aged about 18 to 100 years. Recovered participants had two consecutive negative NP/OP PCR tests, healthcare professional clearance, or symptom resolution. Sequenced material: PBMCs or T cells enriched from blood (not recorded which). This chain links TRBV4-3 with TRBJ2-7, with D unresolved. The TCR comes from a woman aged 25 to 45 who had recovered from COVID-19. CDR3 region: CASSQENGHDEQYF. The CDR3 DNA is TGCGCCAGCAGCCAAGAAAATGGGCATGACGAGCAGTACTTC.